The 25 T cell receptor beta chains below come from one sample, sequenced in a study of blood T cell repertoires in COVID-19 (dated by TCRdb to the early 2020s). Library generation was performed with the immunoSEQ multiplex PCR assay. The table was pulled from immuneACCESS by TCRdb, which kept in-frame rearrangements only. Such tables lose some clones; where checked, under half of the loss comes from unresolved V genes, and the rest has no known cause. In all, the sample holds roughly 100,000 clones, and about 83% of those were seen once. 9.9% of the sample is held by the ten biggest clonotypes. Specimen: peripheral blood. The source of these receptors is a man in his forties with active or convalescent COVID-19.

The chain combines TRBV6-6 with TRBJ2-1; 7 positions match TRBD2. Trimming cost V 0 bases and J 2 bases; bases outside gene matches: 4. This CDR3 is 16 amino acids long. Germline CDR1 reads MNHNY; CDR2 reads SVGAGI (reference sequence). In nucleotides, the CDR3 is TGTGCCAGCAGTTACTCGACCCGGGGGGCCTACAATGAGCAGTTCTTC. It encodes CASSYSTRGAYNEQFF.

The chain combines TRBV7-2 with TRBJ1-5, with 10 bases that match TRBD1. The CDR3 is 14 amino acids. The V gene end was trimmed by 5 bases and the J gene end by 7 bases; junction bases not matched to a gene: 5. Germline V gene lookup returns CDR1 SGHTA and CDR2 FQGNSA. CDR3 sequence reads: CASSRGTGVQPQHF. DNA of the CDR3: TGTGCCAGCAGCCGGGGGACAGGGGTACAGCCCCAGCATTTT.

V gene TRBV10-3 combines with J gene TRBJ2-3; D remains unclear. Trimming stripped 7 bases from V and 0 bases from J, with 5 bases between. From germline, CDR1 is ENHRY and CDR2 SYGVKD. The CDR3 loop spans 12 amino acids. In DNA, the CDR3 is TGTGCCATCAAACAGAGCACAGATACGCAGTATTTT. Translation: CAIKQSTDTQYF.

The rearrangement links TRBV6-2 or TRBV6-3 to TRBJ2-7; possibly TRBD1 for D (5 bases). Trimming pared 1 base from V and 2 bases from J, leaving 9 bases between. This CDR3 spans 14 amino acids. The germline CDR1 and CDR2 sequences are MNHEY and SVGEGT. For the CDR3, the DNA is TGTGCCAGCAGTTACTTGGGGCAGCCCTACGAGCAGTACTTC. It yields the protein CASSYLGQPYEQYF.

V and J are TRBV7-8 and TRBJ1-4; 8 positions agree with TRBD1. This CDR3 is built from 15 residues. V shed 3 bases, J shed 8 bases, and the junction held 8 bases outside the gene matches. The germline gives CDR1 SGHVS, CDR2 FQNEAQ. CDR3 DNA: TGTGCCAGCAGCTTCCACGACAGGGGCGGCGAAAAACTGTTTTTT. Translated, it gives CASSFHDRGGEKLFF.

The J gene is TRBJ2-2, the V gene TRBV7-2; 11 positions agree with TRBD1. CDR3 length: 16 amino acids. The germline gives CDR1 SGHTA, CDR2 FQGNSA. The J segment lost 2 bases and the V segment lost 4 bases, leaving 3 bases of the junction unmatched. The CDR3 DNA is TGTGCCAGCAGCTCCGGACAGGGGGCTAACACCGGGGAGCTGTTTTTT. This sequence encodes CASSSGQGANTGELFF.

CDR3 amino acids: CASSPEQGNEKLFF. CDR3 bases: TGTGCCAGCTCACCGGAACAGGGTAACGAAAAACTGTTTTTT. The gene calls are TRBV18 and TRBJ1-4, with D perhaps matching TRBD1 (6 bases). Germline-derived CDR1 and CDR2 are KGHSH and LQKENI. V lost 3 bases, J lost 8 bases, and 13 bases lay in between. The CDR3 runs 14 residues.

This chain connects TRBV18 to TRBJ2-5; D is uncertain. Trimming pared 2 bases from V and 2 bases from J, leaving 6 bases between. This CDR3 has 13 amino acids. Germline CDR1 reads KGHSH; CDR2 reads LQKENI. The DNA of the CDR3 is TGTGCCAGCTCACCATCCAGGCAAGAGACCCAGTACTTC. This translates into CASSPSRQETQYF. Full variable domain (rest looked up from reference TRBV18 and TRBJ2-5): NAGVMQNPRHLVRRRGQEARLRCSPMKGHSHVYWYRQLPEEGLKFMVYLQKENIIDESGMPKERFSAEFPKEGPSILRIQQVVRGDSAAYFCASSPSRQETQYFGPGTRLLVL.

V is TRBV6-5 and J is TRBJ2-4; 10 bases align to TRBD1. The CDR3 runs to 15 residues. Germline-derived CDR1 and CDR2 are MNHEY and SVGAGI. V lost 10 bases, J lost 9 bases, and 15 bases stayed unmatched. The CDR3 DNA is TGTGCCACAGCCCCAACCGGGACAGGGGCGTCCATTCAGTACTTC. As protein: CATAPTGTGASIQYF.

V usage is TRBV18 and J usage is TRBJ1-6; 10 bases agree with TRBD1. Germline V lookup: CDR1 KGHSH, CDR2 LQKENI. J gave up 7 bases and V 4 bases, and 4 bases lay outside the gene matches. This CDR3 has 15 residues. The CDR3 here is CASSLGQGVNSPLHF. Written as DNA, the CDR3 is TGTGCCAGCTCACTAGGACAGGGGGTAAATTCACCCCTCCACTTT.

CDR3 sequence: CASTGLLHSYEQYF. DNA for the CDR3: TGCGCCAGCACCGGACTCCTCCATTCCTACGAGCAGTACTTC. This chain links TRBV10-2 with TRBJ2-7; the D gene is possibly TRBD2 (5 bases). CDR3 length: 14 amino acids. Looked up from germline, CDR1 is WSHSY and CDR2 is SAAADI. V lost 7 bases and J 1 base, leaving 14 bases between the germline ends.

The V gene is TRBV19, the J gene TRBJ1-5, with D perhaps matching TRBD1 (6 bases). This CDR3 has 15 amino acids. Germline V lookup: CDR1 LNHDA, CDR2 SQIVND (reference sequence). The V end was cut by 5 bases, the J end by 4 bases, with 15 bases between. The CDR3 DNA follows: TGTGCCAGTAGTGACAGGTCCGCACCGAATCAGCCCCAGCATTTT. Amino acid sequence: CASSDRSAPNQPQHF.

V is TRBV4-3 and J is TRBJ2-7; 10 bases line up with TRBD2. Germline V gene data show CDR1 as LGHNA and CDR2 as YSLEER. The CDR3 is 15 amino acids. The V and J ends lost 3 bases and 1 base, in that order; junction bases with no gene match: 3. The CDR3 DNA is TGCGCCAGCAGCCACATAGCGGGGGGTTCCTACGAGCAGTACTTC. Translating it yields CASSHIAGGSYEQYF.

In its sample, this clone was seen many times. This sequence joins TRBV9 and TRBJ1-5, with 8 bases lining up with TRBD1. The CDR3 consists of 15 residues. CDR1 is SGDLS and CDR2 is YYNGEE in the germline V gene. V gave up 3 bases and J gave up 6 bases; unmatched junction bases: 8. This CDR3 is CASSATGGTTQPQHF. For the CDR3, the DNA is TGTGCCAGCAGCGCAACAGGGGGGACCACTCAGCCCCAGCATTTT.

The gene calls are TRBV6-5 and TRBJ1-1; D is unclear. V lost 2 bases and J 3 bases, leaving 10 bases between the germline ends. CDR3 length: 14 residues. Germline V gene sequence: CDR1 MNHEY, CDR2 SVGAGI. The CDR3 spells CASSYEGIDTEAFF. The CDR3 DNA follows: TGTGCCAGCAGTTACGAGGGAATCGACACTGAAGCTTTCTTT.

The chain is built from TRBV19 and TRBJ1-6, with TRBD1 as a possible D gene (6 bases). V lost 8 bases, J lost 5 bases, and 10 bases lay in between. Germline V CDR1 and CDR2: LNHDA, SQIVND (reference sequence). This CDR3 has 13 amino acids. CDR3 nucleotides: TGTGCCAGTCAGGACAGTCATAATTCACCCCTCCACTTT. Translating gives CASQDSHNSPLHF.

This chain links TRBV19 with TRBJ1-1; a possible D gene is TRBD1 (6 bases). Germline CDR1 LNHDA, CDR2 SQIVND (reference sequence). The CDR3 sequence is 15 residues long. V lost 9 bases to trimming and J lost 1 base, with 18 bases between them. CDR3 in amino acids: CASASGGLGNTEAFF. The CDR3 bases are TGTGCCAGCGCCTCGGGGGGCCTTGGGAACACTGAAGCTTTCTTT. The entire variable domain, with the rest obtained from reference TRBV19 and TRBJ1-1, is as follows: DGGITQSPKYLFRKEGQNVTLSCEQNLNHDAMYWYRQDPGQGLRLIYYSQIVNDFQKGDIAEGYSVSREKKESFPLTVTSAQKNPTAFYLCASASGGLGNTEAFFGQGTRLTVV.

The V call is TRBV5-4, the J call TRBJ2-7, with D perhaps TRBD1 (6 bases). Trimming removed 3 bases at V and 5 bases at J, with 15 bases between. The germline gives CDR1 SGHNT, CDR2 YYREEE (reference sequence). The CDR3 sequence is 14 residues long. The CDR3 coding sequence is TGTGCCAGCAGCTCCCAAGGGGGAACAGACGAGCAGTACTTC. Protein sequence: CASSSQGGTDEQYF.

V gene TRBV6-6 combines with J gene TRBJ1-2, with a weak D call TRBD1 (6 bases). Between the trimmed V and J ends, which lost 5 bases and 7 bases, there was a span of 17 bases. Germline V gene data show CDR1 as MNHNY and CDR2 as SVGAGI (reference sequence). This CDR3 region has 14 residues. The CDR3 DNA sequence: TGTGCCAGCAGTGCCGGGGGGGGGCGTCTTGGCTACACCTTC. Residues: CASSAGGGRLGYTF.

CDR3 DNA: TGTGCCAGCAGCTTCCGGGACAGGGAATGGTCCTACAATGAGCAGTTCTTC. This sequence encodes CASSFRDREWSYNEQFF. The chain employs TRBV7-6 and TRBJ2-1; 9 bases fit TRBD1. This CDR3 spans 17 amino acids. Germline V lookup: CDR1 SGHVS, CDR2 FNYEAQ. Trimming cost V 3 bases and J 1 base; bases outside gene matches: 7.

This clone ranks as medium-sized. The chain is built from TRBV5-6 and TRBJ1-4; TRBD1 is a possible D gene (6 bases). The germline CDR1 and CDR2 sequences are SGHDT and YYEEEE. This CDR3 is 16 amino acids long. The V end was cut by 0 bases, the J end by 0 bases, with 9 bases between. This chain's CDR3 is CASSLGGLSTNEKLFF. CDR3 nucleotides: TGTGCCAGCAGCTTGGGGGGGCTCTCAACTAATGAAAAACTGTTTTTT.

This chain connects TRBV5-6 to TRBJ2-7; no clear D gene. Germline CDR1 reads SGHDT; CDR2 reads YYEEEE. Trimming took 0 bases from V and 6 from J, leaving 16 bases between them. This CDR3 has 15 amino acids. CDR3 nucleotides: TGTGCCAGCAGCTTGGACTATCGTCCCCCCTCCGAGCAGTACTTC. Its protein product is CASSLDYRPPSEQYF.

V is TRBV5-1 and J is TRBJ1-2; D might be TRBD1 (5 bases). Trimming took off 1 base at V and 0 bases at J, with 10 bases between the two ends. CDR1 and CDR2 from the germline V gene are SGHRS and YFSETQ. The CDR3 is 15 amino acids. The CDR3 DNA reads TGCGCCAGCAGCTTGTCCGCAGGGACTAACTATGGCTACACCTTC. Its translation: CASSLSAGTNYGYTF.

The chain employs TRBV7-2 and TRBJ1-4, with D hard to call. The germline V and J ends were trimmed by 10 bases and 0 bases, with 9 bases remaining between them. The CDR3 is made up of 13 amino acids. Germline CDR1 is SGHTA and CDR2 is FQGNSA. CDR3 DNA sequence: TGTGCCATACGACTAGCAACTAATGAAAAACTGTTTTTT. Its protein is CAIRLATNEKLFF.

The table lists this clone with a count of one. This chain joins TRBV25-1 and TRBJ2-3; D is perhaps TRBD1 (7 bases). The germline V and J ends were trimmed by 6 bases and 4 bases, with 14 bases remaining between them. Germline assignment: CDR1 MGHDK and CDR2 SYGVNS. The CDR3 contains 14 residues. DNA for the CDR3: TGTGCCAGCAGCCCCGGAGGGGGCGCAGATACGCAGTATTTT. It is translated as CASSPGGGADTQYF.